This T cell receptor beta chain was sequenced for a study of beta chain features in type 1 diabetes. This clone has more than one count but fewer than ten. Its cognate antigen is unknown. Study-wide findings and caveats: There was no resolution here of whether HLA type influences TCRB rearrangement. Across all four CD4+ subsets, people with type 1 diabetes showed modestly shorter TCRB CDR3s.

Reverse transcribing all isolated RNA meant expressed TCRB transcripts were sequenced. This table comes from immunoSEQ multiplex PCR, and its TCRdb copy is limited to in-frame clones, with some not included. The sample includes about 700,000 clones, around an eighth of them seen just once. The TCR was taken from a man between 18 and 35 years old with type 1 diabetes. The sequenced sample consisted of naive CD4+ T cells from blood.

CDR3 DNA sequence: TGTGCCTGGAGTGCGGGGATTCGGAGCACAGATACGCAGTATTTT. As protein: CAWSAGIRSTDTQYF. This chain links TRBV30 with TRBJ2-3, with D possibly matching TRBD2 (5 bases). Germline V gene sequence: CDR1 GTSNPN, CDR2 SVGIG (reference sequence). V was clipped by 1 base and J by 0 bases, with 11 bases between them. The CDR3 spans 15 residues.